The present entry profiles one T cell receptor beta chain with its context. Its antigen is still unknown. This sample is drawn from a study of T cell repertoires in cytomegalovirus infection. Study at large: It was the public TCR beta signatures that indicated both CMV infection and matching HLA type.

MiXCR was run by TCRdb on the reads, yielding one entry per CDR3 protein. The table includes under 200,000 distinct CDR3 sequences, roughly a fifth detected once. Trimming removed 5 bases from V and 0 bases from J; junction bases left unmatched: 15. CDR3 length: 19 residues. Germline V lookup: CDR1 MNHEY, CDR2 SVGEGT. The J gene is TRBJ2-1, the V gene TRBV6-2 or TRBV6-3, with 8 bases lining up with TRBD2. The sequence came from a human donor in good health (CMV status not recorded). Some clones in this sample may be carry-over from other donors' samples. The sample was CD8+ T cells from cultured PBMCs, taken from culture after CMV antigen stimulation. CDR3 residues: CASSPTSGQRTSSYNEQFF. The DNA for the CDR3 is TGTGCCAGCAGTCCAACTAGCGGCCAGCGGACAAGCTCCTACAATGAGCAGTTCTTC.